Listed below are T cell receptor beta chains from one sample, sequenced in a study of blood T cell repertoires in COVID-19. The data were produced by immunoSEQ multiplex PCR, yet TCRdb's version contains in-frame clones alone and is incomplete. The table includes around 150,000 clones, roughly 79% detected once. Sequencing was performed on PBMCs or T cells enriched from blood (not recorded which). Every receptor here comes from a woman aged 45-65 years who had recovered from COVID-19. Both conserved end residues are part of each CDR3. The order of the fields is CDR3 DNA, CDR3 protein, clone size, J gene, V gene, D gene. A D gene is named only where the DNA matches it firmly. A row's size may be missing; if present it is once, few, many or a size class.

cdr3_nt: TGTGCCAGTAGCCCACGCGCAGGCAGGAACACTGAAGCTTTCTTT
cdr3_aa: CASSPRAGRNTEAFF
clone_size: -
j_call: TRBJ1-1
v_call: TRBV19
d_call: -

cdr3_nt: TGTGCCAGCAGCATCCGACAGGGTCAGAATTCACCCCTCCACTTT
cdr3_aa: CASSIRQGQNSPLHF
clone_size: few
j_call: TRBJ1-6
v_call: TRBV5-5
d_call: TRBD1

cdr3_nt: TGCGCCAGCAGCTCGAGTGGGGGATTAGCGGGGTTAAATGAGCAGTTCTTC
cdr3_aa: CASSSSGGLAGLNEQFF
clone_size: -
j_call: TRBJ2-1
v_call: TRBV5-1
d_call: TRBD2

cdr3_nt: TGTGCCAGCTCACCCGGGACTAGTTTTACGGTGACCCAGTACTTC
cdr3_aa: CASSPGTSFTVTQYF
clone_size: -
j_call: TRBJ2-5
v_call: TRBV18
d_call: TRBD2

cdr3_nt: TGTGCCAGCAGCCAGGGCCTAAACTATGGCTACACCTTC
cdr3_aa: CASSQGLNYGYTF
clone_size: -
j_call: TRBJ1-2
v_call: TRBV3-1/TRBV3-2
d_call: -

cdr3_nt: TGCGCCAGCAGCCTACGGGGGACTAGTGAGGGGAAGGAGCAGTTCTTC
cdr3_aa: CASSLRGTSEGKEQFF
clone_size: -
j_call: TRBJ2-1
v_call: TRBV5-1
d_call: TRBD2

cdr3_nt: TGTGCCAGCAGTCTTACCGCCCCCGGACTAGCGGGGGGGCGAGAGACCCAGTACTTC
cdr3_aa: CASSLTAPGLAGGRETQYF
clone_size: -
j_call: TRBJ2-5
v_call: TRBV6-6
d_call: TRBD2

cdr3_nt: TGTGCCAGCAGCTTACGACAGGGGTATGAAAAACTGTTTTTT
cdr3_aa: CASSLRQGYEKLFF
clone_size: -
j_call: TRBJ1-4
v_call: TRBV7-2
d_call: TRBD1

cdr3_nt: TGTGCCAGCAGCACCCGGACAGGGGAGAACACTGAAGCTTTCTTT
cdr3_aa: CASSTRTGENTEAFF
clone_size: -
j_call: TRBJ1-1
v_call: TRBV7-6
d_call: TRBD1

cdr3_nt: TGTGCCAGCAGTCCCTCCCCCCCGGGGGGTTCCTACGAGCAGTACTTC
cdr3_aa: CASSPSPPGGSYEQYF
clone_size: -
j_call: TRBJ2-7
v_call: TRBV6-6
d_call: TRBD2

cdr3_nt: TGTGCCAGCAGCCTTTCCGGGGAGAAAAAAGGCGAGCAGTACTTC
cdr3_aa: CASSLSGEKKGEQYF
clone_size: -
j_call: TRBJ2-7
v_call: TRBV16
d_call: -

cdr3_nt: TGTGCCAGCAGCTCCTACAGGGGGAACACAGATACGCAGTATTTT
cdr3_aa: CASSSYRGNTDTQYF
clone_size: -
j_call: TRBJ2-3
v_call: TRBV7-8
d_call: TRBD1

cdr3_nt: TGCGCCAGCAGATCCAGGTCGGATAGCACAGATACGCAGTATTTT
cdr3_aa: CASRSRSDSTDTQYF
clone_size: -
j_call: TRBJ2-3
v_call: TRBV5-1
d_call: -

cdr3_nt: TGTGCCAGCAGCTTGATTATTCCCTCCTACAATGAGCAGTTCTTC
cdr3_aa: CASSLIIPSYNEQFF
clone_size: -
j_call: TRBJ2-1
v_call: TRBV5-4
d_call: -

cdr3_nt: TGTGCCAGCAGTAGCAGGGGGCAGGTTTCTGGAAACACCATATATTTT
cdr3_aa: CASSSRGQVSGNTIYF
clone_size: -
j_call: TRBJ1-3
v_call: TRBV2
d_call: TRBD1

cdr3_nt: TGTGCCAGCAGCGCGGCGGGACTATCGCAAGAGACCCAGTACTTC
cdr3_aa: CASSAAGLSQETQYF
clone_size: -
j_call: TRBJ2-5
v_call: TRBV9
d_call: TRBD2

cdr3_nt: TGTGCCAGCAGTGGAAAAGAGGGAGCTTTCTTT
cdr3_aa: CASSGKEGAFF
clone_size: -
j_call: TRBJ1-1
v_call: TRBV2
d_call: -

cdr3_nt: TGTGCCAGCAGCTTAGACGGACAGGTCCTCACAGATACGCAGTATTTT
cdr3_aa: CASSLDGQVLTDTQYF
clone_size: -
j_call: TRBJ2-3
v_call: TRBV7-9
d_call: TRBD1